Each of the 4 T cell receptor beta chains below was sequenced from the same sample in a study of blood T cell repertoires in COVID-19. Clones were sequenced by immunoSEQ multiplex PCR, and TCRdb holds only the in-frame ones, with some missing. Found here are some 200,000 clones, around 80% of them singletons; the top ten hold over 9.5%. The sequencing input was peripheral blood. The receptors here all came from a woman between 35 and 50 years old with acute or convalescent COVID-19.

The CDR3 DNA sequence: TGTGCCAGCTTACCTAGCTCTGGAAACACCATATATTTT. Amino acids: CASLPSSGNTIYF. The chain recombines TRBV7-9 with TRBJ1-3, with D uncertain. CDR1 SEHNR and CDR2 FQNEAQ come from the germline V gene (reference sequence). Trimming left V 8 bases short and J 0 bases short, with 8 bases between. The CDR3 is 13 residues long.

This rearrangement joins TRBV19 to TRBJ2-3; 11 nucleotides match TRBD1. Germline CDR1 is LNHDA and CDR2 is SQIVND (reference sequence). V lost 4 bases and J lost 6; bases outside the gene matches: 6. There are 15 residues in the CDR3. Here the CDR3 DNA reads TGTGCCAGTAGTACCTGGACAGGGGGCTCGGATACGCAGTATTTT. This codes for CASSTWTGGSDTQYF.

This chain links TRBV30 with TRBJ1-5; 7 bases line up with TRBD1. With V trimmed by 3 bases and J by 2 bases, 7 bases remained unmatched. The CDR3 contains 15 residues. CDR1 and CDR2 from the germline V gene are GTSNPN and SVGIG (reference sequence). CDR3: CAWRRTGNGNQPQHF. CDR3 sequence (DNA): TGTGCCTGGAGGAGGACAGGTAATGGCAATCAGCCCCAGCATTTT.

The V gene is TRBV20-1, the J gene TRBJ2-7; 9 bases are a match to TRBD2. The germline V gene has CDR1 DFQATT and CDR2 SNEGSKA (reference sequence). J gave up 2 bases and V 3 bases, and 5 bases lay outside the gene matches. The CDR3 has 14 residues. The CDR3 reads CSASRGRGAYEQYF. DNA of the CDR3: TGCAGTGCTAGTCGCGGGAGGGGAGCCTACGAGCAGTACTTC.